The 2 T cell receptor beta chains listed next were all sequenced from one sample in a study of PD-1 blockade in classical Hodgkin lymphoma. Regarding time point: cycle 4 day 1 (C4D1), after 5 to 7 weeks of nivolumab. Following autologous stem cell transplantation, relapse occurred in every patient, and exposure to brentuximab vedotin varied. The protocol was immunoSEQ multiplex PCR, while the TCRdb copy is restricted to in-frame clones and leaves out a portion. The profile covers 50,000 to 65,000 clones, with about 90% appearing a single time and 10% taken by the ten largest. The source was peripheral blood mononuclear cells (PBMCs), collected before the fourth cycle of nivolumab. These receptors were taken from a human donor with classical Hodgkin lymphoma.

The genes are TRBV5-1 and TRBJ2-5; D not resolved. Per germline, CDR1 SGHRS and CDR2 YFSETQ. This CDR3 has 14 amino acids. Trimming removed 2 bases at V and 5 bases at J, with 13 bases between. The CDR3 DNA is TGCGCCAGCAGCTTAGAACCGGCCCTGGAGACCCAGTACTTC. It translates to CASSLEPALETQYF.

The gene calls are TRBV7-9 and TRBJ2-7; 8 bases line up with TRBD2. The CDR3 is made up of 13 amino acids. Trimming took 5 bases from V and 6 from J; bases not matched to a gene: 6. Germline CDR1 and CDR2: SEHNR and FQNEAQ (reference sequence). CDR3 region: CASSAGGGVEQYF. CDR3 nucleotides: TGTGCCAGCAGCGCCGGGGGGGGCGTCGAGCAGTACTTC.